The sequence of this T cell receptor (beta chain) was determined in a study of OX40 agonist ivuxolimab in advanced cancers. At the level of the study: Ivuxolimab, an antibody that agonizes OX40 (CD134), was administered to the patients. Checkpoint inhibitors had been given previously to over 30% of patients. Notes on the study in general: Dose levels from 0.1 to 3.0 mg/kg saw CD4+ and CD8+ blood T cells expand clonally by week 6.

Method: immunoSEQ multiplex PCR; TCRdb's copy keeps in-frame clones and lacks some. The repertoire holds roughly 79,000 clones, 91% seen once, with about 1.6% in the top ten. This clone was detected only once. No antigen is known for it. Germline V gives CDR1 SGHTA, CDR2 FQGNSA. V lost 4 bases to trimming and J lost 3 bases; unmatched junction nucleotides: 13. The CDR3 is 18 amino acids. This sample comprised CD4+ or CD8+ T cells sorted from blood, obtained in a trial of the OX40 agonist ivuxolimab. The genes are TRBV7-2 and TRBJ2-1; 9 nucleotides agree with TRBD2. The sequence came from an adult with an advanced solid tumor such as melanoma, head and neck, liver or kidney cancer. The CDR3 DNA is TGTGCCAGCAGCTCCTTACCCTCGACTAGCGGTTTCTACAATGAGCAGTTCTTC. This encodes CASSSLPSTSGFYNEQFF.